This record covers a single TCR beta chain. As originally analysed: Estimated nucleated cell counts came from reference gene primer amplification. The data were produced by immunoSEQ multiplex PCR, yet TCRdb's version contains in-frame clones alone and is incomplete. That table furnishes V, J and clone size, whereas the DNA furnished D and trimming. This table holds some 190,000 clones, about 88% found once. Between the trimmed V and J ends, which lost 6 bases and 5 bases, there was a span of 20 bases. CDR3 length: 15 amino acids. Per the germline V gene, CDR1 is MDHEN and CDR2 is SYDVKM. The sample comes from a study of blood T cell repertoires in COVID-19. The overall study: Italy, Spain and the United States were the sources of the convalescent and acute COVID-19 samples. The analysed material was cDNA or gDNA that came from T cells, B-cell-depleted T cells, or PBMCs.

This TCR derives from an elderly woman with acute or convalescent COVID-19. Sequenced sample: peripheral blood. The rearrangement uses TRBV28 and TRBJ2-7; a possible D gene is TRBD1 (5 bases). CDR3 residues: CASSPVGQGLDEQYF. In DNA, the CDR3 is TGTGCCAGCAGCCCTGTAGGTCAGGGTTTGGACGAGCAGTACTTC. Full variable domain (outside the CDR3, taken from reference TRBV28 and TRBJ2-7): DVKVTQSSRYLVKRTGEKVFLECVQDMDHENMFWYRQDPGLGLRLIYFSYDVKMKEKGDIPEGYSVSREKKERFSLILESASTNQTSMYLCASSPVGQGLDEQYFGPGTRLTVT.